These T cell receptor beta chains were read from a single sample in a study of blood T cell repertoires in COVID-19. Method: immunoSEQ multiplex PCR; TCRdb's copy keeps in-frame clones and lacks some. The data show some 150,000 clones, with approximately 90% seen just once and just over 3% held by the top ten. The sequenced material came from peripheral blood. The receptors were sampled from an older woman with active COVID-19. CDR3s include the opening cysteine and the closing phenylalanine or tryptophan. Fields, in order: J gene, V gene, D gene, clone size, CDR3 protein, CDR3 DNA. A D gene is named only where the DNA matches it firmly. A clone size is listed for some rows: how often the clone was seen (once, few, many), or a class if it is expanded.

>TRBJ2-3|TRBV7-3|NA|NA
CASSLTRSGDTQYF
TGTGCCAGCAGCTTAACTAGGAGTGGTGATACGCAGTATTTT
>TRBJ2-4|TRBV3-1/TRBV3-2|TRBD1|NA
CASSQAGTGGIVAKNIQYF
TGTGCCAGCAGCCAAGCCGGGACAGGGGGCATAGTAGCCAAAAACATTCAGTACTTC
>TRBJ2-1|TRBV19|TRBD2|NA
CASSTSPYSGRGDNEQFF
TGTGCCAGTAGTACGTCCCCTTATAGCGGGAGGGGGGACAATGAGCAGTTCTTC
>TRBJ2-3|TRBV7-3|TRBD2|NA
CASSPDSGRADDTQYF
TGTGCCAGCAGCCCAGATAGCGGGAGGGCCGATGATACGCAGTATTTT
>TRBJ2-7|TRBV5-5|NA|NA
CASNQGTSSSYEQYF
TGTGCCAGCAATCAGGGGACCTCGAGCTCCTACGAGCAGTACTTC
>TRBJ2-5|TRBV20-1|NA|NA
CSAARETQYF
TGCAGTGCCGCTAGGGAGACCCAGTACTTC
>TRBJ2-7|TRBV6-2/TRBV6-3|NA|once
CASSYLDSHEQYF
TGTGCCAGCAGTTACTTGGACAGCCACGAGCAGTACTTC
>TRBJ1-4|TRBV6-5|NA|NA
CASSYSGSEKLFF
TGTGCCAGCAGTTACTCGGGGAGTGAAAAACTGTTTTTT
>TRBJ1-6|TRBV28|NA|NA
CASSFLRGNSVYNSPLHF
TGTGCCAGCAGTTTCTTAAGGGGGAACAGCGTATACAATTCACCCCTCCACTTT
>TRBJ1-5|TRBV28|TRBD1|NA
CASKLTGAGNQPQHF
TGTGCCAGCAAGTTAACAGGGGCAGGGAATCAGCCCCAGCATTTT
>TRBJ2-2|TRBV19|TRBD1|NA
CASRPDRGAGELFF
TGTGCCAGTAGGCCTGACAGGGGAGCCGGGGAGCTGTTTTTT
>TRBJ2-7|TRBV19|TRBD2|NA
CASSITSGPYEQYF
TGTGCCAGTAGTATAACTAGCGGGCCCTACGAGCAGTACTTC
>TRBJ2-7|TRBV28|NA|NA
CASSRLGGQGSPYEQYF
TGTGCCAGCAGCCGGCTCGGCGGGCAGGGGTCTCCTTACGAGCAGTACTTC
>TRBJ1-4|TRBV6-5|NA|NA
CASRNDRSDEKLFF
TGTGCCAGCAGAAACGACAGATCAGATGAAAAACTGTTTTTT
>TRBJ2-3|TRBV14|NA|NA
CASSQDEGSPPTDTQYF
TGTGCCAGCAGCCAAGACGAGGGCAGTCCACCAACAGATACGCAGTATTTT
>TRBJ1-1|TRBV6-5|TRBD1|NA
CASSPRGQLNTEAFF
TGTGCCAGCAGTCCCCGGGGACAGCTGAACACTGAAGCTTTCTTT
>TRBJ1-4|TRBV18|NA|NA
CASSPEGLGDEKLFF
TGTGCCAGCTCACCGGAGGGTTTAGGCGATGAAAAACTGTTTTTT
>TRBJ1-2|TRBV4-3|TRBD1|NA
CASSRGTAFGLASF
TGCGCCAGCAGCCGTGGGACAGCCTTCGGATTAGCCTCCTTC
>TRBJ1-5|TRBV30|NA|NA
CAWTRVPKNNQPQHF
TGTGCCTGGACCCGGGTCCCGAAGAATAATCAGCCCCAGCATTTT
>TRBJ2-4|TRBV28|TRBD1|NA
CASSFDYRGRFVVGKNIQYF
TGTGCCAGCAGTTTTGACTACAGGGGGCGTTTCGTAGTTGGGAAAAACATTCAGTACTTC
>TRBJ1-4|TRBV12-3/TRBV12-4|TRBD1|NA
CASSAAGQPLFF
TGTGCCAGCAGTGCCGCGGGACAGCCCCTGTTTTTT
>TRBJ2-7|TRBV6-2/TRBV6-3|NA|NA
CASSSLFAGGPINEQYF
TGTGCCAGCAGTTCCCTGTTTGCCGGAGGGCCTATTAACGAGCAGTACTTC
>TRBJ2-4|TRBV5-1|TRBD1|NA
CASSGPGQGAAKNIQYF
TGCGCCAGCAGCGGCCCGGGACAGGGGGCCGCCAAAAACATTCAGTACTTC
>TRBJ2-7|TRBV16|TRBD2|NA
CASSQFGGSSYEQYF
TGTGCCAGCAGCCAATTTGGCGGGAGCTCCTACGAGCAGTACTTC
>TRBJ1-6|TRBV18|TRBD1|NA
CASSPRQGRGNSPLHF
TGTGCCAGCTCACCCCGACAGGGGCGGGGTAATTCACCCCTCCACTTT
>TRBJ1-1|TRBV24-1|NA|few
CATSDLTEAFF
TGTGCCACCAGTGACCTCACTGAAGCTTTCTTT
>TRBJ2-1|TRBV30|NA|NA
CAWSATLGQFF
TGTGCCTGGAGTGCGACTTTGGGGCAGTTCTTC